This T cell receptor beta chain was recovered during a study of beta chain features in type 1 diabetes. Findings and limits, study-wide: Shortening that was moderate but significant affected the TCRB CDR3s of Type 1 diabetes patients in all four CD4+ subsets.

This CDR3 has 15 amino acids. CDR1 is MNHEY and CDR2 is SVGAGI in the germline V gene. Deletions cut 5 bases from V and 6 bases from J, with 16 bases between. The sequenced template was cDNA made from the entire isolated RNA. Sequencing was performed with immunoSEQ multiplex PCR; in TCRdb, only in-frame clones are kept and a portion is missing. The repertoire holds under 20,000 clones, with about three quarters as singletons. On this clone: Its specificity is unknown.

J is TRBJ1-4 and V is TRBV6-5; possibly TRBD1 for D (5 bases). The sequencing input was Tregs from blood. This TCR derives from a young man with type 1 diabetes. CDR3 nucleotides: TGTGCCAGCAGTCCCGGGATTGGGGGGGATGAAAAACTGTTTTTT. Translated: CASSPGIGGDEKLFF.